This is a list of T cell receptor beta chains from one sample in a study of blood T cell repertoires in COVID-19. TCRdb's table, derived via immunoSEQ multiplex PCR, lists solely in-frame clones and lacks some. The data show 110,000 to 150,000 clones, with 65% to 90% seen just once and roughly 10% held by the top ten. Sequenced: peripheral blood. Receptors were obtained from a man aged 55-75 years with active or convalescent COVID-19. Both conserved end residues are part of each CDR3. D genes are given only for firm matches. Size tells how often a clone was seen (once, few, many) or the class of an expanded clone, and some rows leave it out.

>few|TRBV19|TRBJ1-1|TRBD1
CASTHGTGRDTEAFF
TGTGCCAGTACCCACGGGACAGGGCGGGACACTGAAGCTTTCTTT
>NA|TRBV3-1/TRBV3-2|TRBJ2-7|TRBD1
CARGTGLDEQYF
TGTGCCAGAGGGACAGGGCTCGACGAGCAGTACTTC
>NA|TRBV5-4|TRBJ1-2|NA
CASSSPDTLQWGYTF
TGTGCCAGCAGCTCCCCTGACACCCTTCAATGGGGCTACACCTTC
>NA|TRBV7-9|TRBJ1-5|NA
CASSLGQSNQPQHF
TGTGCCAGCAGCTTAGGGCAATCCAATCAGCCCCAGCATTTT
>NA|TRBV14|TRBJ2-2|NA
CASSQNRVLGELFF
TGTGCCAGCAGCCAGAACAGGGTCCTCGGGGAGCTGTTTTTT
>NA|TRBV7-9|TRBJ2-3|TRBD2
CASSRETSGVKTDTQYF
TGTGCCAGCAGCCGTGAAACTAGCGGGGTTAAGACAGATACGCAGTATTTT
>once|TRBV10-3|TRBJ1-5|NA
CAISERVNSNQPQHF
TGTGCCATCAGTGAGCGGGTCAATAGCAATCAGCCCCAGCATTTT
>NA|TRBV10-3|TRBJ2-3|TRBD2
CAISDPAGVADTQYF
TGTGCCATCAGTGATCCCGCGGGGGTGGCAGATACGCAGTATTTT
>NA|TRBV6-5|TRBJ1-1|TRBD1
CASRGQGRANTEAFF
TGTGCCAGCAGAGGACAGGGGCGGGCGAACACTGAAGCTTTCTTT
>NA|TRBV7-2|TRBJ2-3|NA
CASRRGTDTQYF
TGTGCCAGCAGACGAGGGACAGATACGCAGTATTTT
>NA|TRBV3-1/TRBV3-2|TRBJ2-5|TRBD2
CASSQVVGKVAGEETQYF
TGTGCCAGCAGCCAAGTAGTTGGTAAGGTAGCGGGAGAGGAGACCCAGTACTTC
>NA|TRBV27|TRBJ2-6|NA
CASSLSSYLSGANVLTF
TGTGCCAGCAGTTTATCGTCATATCTATCTGGGGCCAACGTCCTGACTTTC
>NA|TRBV27|TRBJ2-7|NA
CASIRSPGTSYEQYF
TGTGCCAGCATCCGCTCGCCGGGAACTTCATACGAGCAGTACTTC
>NA|TRBV27|TRBJ2-2|TRBD2
CASSLSISLAGVTGELFF
TGTGCCAGCAGTTTATCGATCTCGCTAGCGGGAGTTACCGGGGAGCTGTTTTTT
>NA|TRBV19|TRBJ1-5|TRBD1
CASSSDRDNQPQHF
TGTGCCAGTAGTTCCGACAGGGACAATCAGCCCCAGCATTTT
>NA|TRBV2|TRBJ2-7|NA
CASSWSTRDNQYF
TGTGCCAGCAGTTGGTCAACCCGGGACAATCAGTACTTC
>NA|TRBV4-3|TRBJ2-1|TRBD1
CASSQAAYGTGEYNEQFF
TGCGCCAGCAGCCAAGCGGCCTACGGGACAGGGGAATACAATGAGCAGTTCTTC
>NA|TRBV7-9|TRBJ2-3|TRBD2
CASSLAAAGGTDTQYF
TGTGCCAGCAGCTTAGCGGCGGCGGGAGGGACAGATACGCAGTATTTT
>NA|TRBV19|TRBJ1-2|NA
CASSSWALPRVGYTF
TGTGCCAGTAGTAGTTGGGCCCTCCCGAGGGTTGGCTACACCTTC
>NA|TRBV11-3|TRBJ2-5|TRBD1
CASSWNRDRGRGKTQYF
TGTGCCAGCAGCTGGAACCGGGACAGGGGGCGCGGGAAGACCCAGTACTTC
>NA|TRBV19|TRBJ1-2|TRBD1
CATSGQAENNYGYTF
TGTGCCACCAGCGGACAGGCCGAAAATAACTATGGCTACACCTTC
>NA|TRBV6-5|TRBJ1-1|TRBD1
CASSQNRGAEAFF
TGTGCCAGCAGTCAAAACAGGGGCGCTGAAGCTTTCTTT
>NA|TRBV18|TRBJ1-3|NA
CASSPGGAVVRNTIYF
TGTGCCAGCTCGCCCGGGGGGGCGGTTGTGAGAAACACCATATATTTT
>NA|TRBV10-3|TRBJ2-1|NA
CAISEGKLAEDYNEQFF
TGTGCCATCAGTGAGGGGAAACTAGCTGAAGACTACAATGAGCAGTTCTTC
>NA|TRBV10-3|TRBJ2-2|TRBD1
CAISDPGTGDTGELFF
TGTGCCATCAGTGACCCCGGGACAGGGGACACCGGGGAGCTGTTTTTT
>NA|TRBV19|TRBJ1-5|TRBD1
CASSIGRGQSYSNQPQHF
TGTGCCAGTAGTATTGGCAGGGGACAGAGCTATAGCAATCAGCCCCAGCATTTT
>NA|TRBV24-1|TRBJ2-2|NA
CATSDLRGRTENTGELFF
TGTGCCACCAGTGATTTAAGAGGGCGGACAGAGAACACCGGGGAGCTGTTTTTT
>NA|TRBV15|TRBJ1-2|NA
CATSRDLIKRGTYGYTF
TGTGCCACCAGCAGAGATCTCATCAAAAGGGGGACCTATGGCTACACCTTC
>NA|TRBV5-6|TRBJ2-6|NA
CASSPRGTSGANVLTF
TGTGCCAGCAGCCCTAGGGGGACCTCTGGGGCCAACGTCCTGACTTTC
>NA|TRBV5-1|TRBJ2-5|TRBD1
CASSPRTGRETQYF
TGCGCCAGCAGCCCCCGGACAGGGCGAGAGACCCAGTACTTC
>few|TRBV7-7|TRBJ2-1|NA
CASSPGSMNEQFF
TGTGCTAGCAGCCCAGGGTCGATGAATGAGCAGTTCTTC
>NA|TRBV2|TRBJ2-5|NA
CASSELSGGETQYF
TGTGCCAGCAGCGAACTTAGCGGAGGGGAGACCCAGTACTTC
>once|TRBV29-1|TRBJ2-1|TRBD2
CSVSGTSGRAFYNEQFF
TGCAGCGTCTCCGGGACTAGCGGGAGGGCCTTCTACAATGAGCAGTTCTTC
>NA|TRBV7-2|TRBJ2-5|TRBD2
CASSSLWTSVGETQYF
TGTGCCAGCAGCTCCCTCTGGACTAGCGTCGGAGAGACCCAGTACTTC
>few|TRBV6-1|TRBJ1-1|NA
CASSEGWGTSEAFF
TGTGCCAGCAGTGAAGGGTGGGGGACTTCTGAAGCTTTCTTT
>NA|TRBV4-3|TRBJ2-7|TRBD1
CASSPGTGAGEQYF
TGCGCCAGCAGCCCTGGGACAGGGGCGGGGGAGCAGTACTTC
>NA|TRBV6-5|TRBJ1-2|TRBD1
CASSPGTGGGYTF
TGTGCCAGCAGTCCCGGGACAGGGGGTGGCTACACCTTC
>NA|TRBV20-1|TRBJ2-1|NA
CSASSNNEQFF
TGCAGTGCTAGTTCTAACAATGAGCAGTTCTTC
>NA|TRBV12-3/TRBV12-4|TRBJ2-4|NA
CASGAGAKNIQYF
TGTGCCAGCGGCGCGGGAGCCAAAAACATTCAGTACTTC
>few|TRBV9|TRBJ1-1|NA
CASSPHGETEAFF
TGTGCCAGCAGCCCCCACGGAGAGACTGAAGCTTTCTTT
>NA|TRBV6-2/TRBV6-3|TRBJ2-5|NA
CASSLVWGGLETQYF
TGTGCCAGCAGCCTGGTTTGGGGGGGCCTAGAGACCCAGTACTTC
>NA|TRBV6-5|TRBJ1-2|TRBD1
CASSYLTGGPYGYTF
TGTGCCAGCAGTTACCTCACAGGGGGCCCCTATGGCTACACCTTC
>NA|TRBV20-1|TRBJ1-4|NA
CSASSGGPNEKLFF
TGCAGTGCTAGTTCCGGAGGGCCTAATGAAAAACTGTTTTTT
>NA|TRBV4-1|TRBJ2-3|TRBD2
CASSPGPSGSSTDTQYF
TGCGCCAGCAGCCCAGGGCCTAGCGGATCTAGCACAGATACGCAGTATTTT
>few|TRBV7-7|TRBJ2-1|TRBD2
CASSFRASGGYNEQFF
TGTGCTAGCAGTTTCCGAGCTAGCGGGGGTTACAATGAGCAGTTCTTC
>NA|TRBV4-3|TRBJ2-7|TRBD2
CASSQDLAVAGVYEQYF
TGCGCCAGCAGCCAAGACCTAGCGGTAGCGGGGGTCTACGAGCAGTACTTC
>NA|TRBV11-3|TRBJ1-3|TRBD1
CASSARDRGNTIYF
TGTGCCAGCAGCGCCCGGGACAGGGGAAACACCATATATTTT
>NA|TRBV9|TRBJ1-4|NA
CASSHLQGRDEKLFF
TGTGCCAGTAGTCATCTACAGGGACGCGATGAAAAACTGTTTTTT
>NA|TRBV6-5|TRBJ1-1|NA
CASSSQGNTEAFF
TGTGCCAGCAGTTCACAGGGGAACACTGAAGCTTTCTTT
>NA|TRBV6-6|TRBJ2-2|NA
CASSQTTEANTGELFF
TGTGCCAGCAGTCAAACGACAGAAGCGAACACCGGGGAGCTGTTTTTT
>NA|TRBV4-3|TRBJ1-5|NA
CASSQGVTPNQPQHF
TGCGCCAGCAGCCAAGGGGTGACTCCCAATCAGCCCCAGCATTTT
>once|TRBV11-3|TRBJ2-6|NA
CASSETSSGANVLTF
TGTGCCAGCAGCGAGACTAGTTCTGGGGCCAACGTCCTGACTTTC
>many|TRBV11-3|TRBJ2-7|TRBD1
CASSSGGHEQYF
TGTGCCAGCAGCTCAGGGGGCCACGAGCAGTACTTC
>NA|TRBV7-2|TRBJ1-2|TRBD1
CASSVGQNYGYTF
TGTGCCAGCAGCGTGGGACAGAACTATGGCTACACCTTC
>once|TRBV7-2|TRBJ2-7|TRBD2
CASSQSGGNYEQYF
TGTGCCAGCAGCCAGAGCGGGGGCAACTACGAGCAGTACTTC
>NA|TRBV5-1|TRBJ1-4|TRBD1
CASSFRDRAREKLFF
TGCGCCAGCAGCTTCAGGGACAGGGCGCGGGAAAAACTGTTTTTT
>NA|TRBV30|TRBJ1-6|NA
CAWSGQRNSPLHF
TGTGCCTGGAGTGGACAGCGTAATTCACCCCTCCACTTT